This TCR beta chain appears in the sequencing data of a study of cytomegalovirus exposure and HLA in healthy donors. Here immunoSEQ multiplex PCR was the method, and the copy in TCRdb shows in-frame clones only, minus some. The top ten clones hold under 0.9% of a sample with about 160,000 clones, 96% of them seen once. Remarks on this clone: Antigen unknown.

The germline V gene has CDR1 SGHTA and CDR2 FQGTGA. CDR3 length: 15 amino acids. Trimming removed 2 bases from V and 10 bases from J; junction bases left unmatched: 5. Study observations and caveats: Reportedly, cytomegalovirus status was diagnosed with high sensitivity and specificity. Some TCR beta chains (164 of them) were listed as cytomegalovirus-associated. Rarity held for most TCR sequences, but there were some public TCRs that occurred in many donors.

The sample consisted of PBMCs. The J gene is TRBJ1-4, the V gene TRBV7-3; 12 bases match TRBD1. This receptor was identified in a woman aged 18 to 35 in good health and CMV-seronegative. CDR3 sequence (DNA): TGTGCCAGCAGCTTAGCCGGGACAGGGGGCGTAAAACTGTTTTTT. This encodes CASSLAGTGGVKLFF.